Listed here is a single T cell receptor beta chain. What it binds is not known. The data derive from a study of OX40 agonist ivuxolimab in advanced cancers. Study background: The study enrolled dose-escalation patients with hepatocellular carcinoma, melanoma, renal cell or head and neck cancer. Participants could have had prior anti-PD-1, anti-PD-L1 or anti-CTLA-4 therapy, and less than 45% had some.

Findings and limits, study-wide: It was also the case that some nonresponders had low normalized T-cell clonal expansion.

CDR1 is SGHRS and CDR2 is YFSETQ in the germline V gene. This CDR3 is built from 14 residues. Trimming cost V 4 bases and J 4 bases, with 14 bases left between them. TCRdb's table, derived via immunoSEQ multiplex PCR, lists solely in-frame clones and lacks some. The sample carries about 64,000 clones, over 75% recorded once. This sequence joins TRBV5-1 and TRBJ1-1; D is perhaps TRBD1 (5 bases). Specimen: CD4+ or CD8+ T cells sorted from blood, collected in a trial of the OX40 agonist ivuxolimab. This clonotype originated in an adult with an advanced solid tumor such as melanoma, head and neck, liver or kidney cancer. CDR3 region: CASSDRGVGTEAFF. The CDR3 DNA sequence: TGCGCCAGCAGCGACCGGGGGGTAGGCACTGAAGCTTTCTTT.